Listed here are 5 T cell receptor beta chains from one sample, sequenced in a study of Tregs in tolerant kidney transplant recipients. Using immunoSEQ multiplex PCR, the repertoire was profiled, and TCRdb retains in-frame clones only, with some absent. The table lists 25,000 to 35,000 clones. The sequenced sample was CD8+ T cells from blood, obtained before the transplant. Source of these receptors: a human donor who received a combined kidney and bone marrow transplant.

Concerning this clone itself: The sequence runs out 3 residues before the end of the CDR3; the remainder is reconstructed from the germline J gene. The gene calls are TRBV13 and TRBJ2-7; 7 positions match TRBD1. The CDR3 spans 16 residues. The V gene's germline CDR1 is PRHDT and CDR2 FYEKMQ (reference sequence). With V trimmed by 5 bases and J by 0 bases, 10 bases remained unmatched. CDR3 amino acids: CASSGRQGHTSYEQYF. The DNA read from the CDR3 is TGTGCCAGCAGCGGTCGACAGGGCCACACCTCCTACGAG.

Partial CDR3 DNA: TGTGCCAGCAGTACAAACAGGGATAGCAATCAGCCC. Its protein product is CASSTNRDSNQP. The entire CDR3 reads CASSTNRDSNQPQHF. The J gene is TRBJ1-5, the V gene TRBV6-4; the D gene is possibly TRBD1 (6 bases). The CDR3 end lies 3 residues beyond the end of the read and is filled in from the germline J gene. Per the germline V gene, CDR1 is MRHNA and CDR2 is SNTAGT. The CDR3 runs 15 residues. Trimming removed 5 bases at V and 0 bases at J, with 11 bases between.

The part of the CDR3 DNA that was read is TGTGCCAGCTCACCACCGACAGGGGTGAGTGAAAAA. Its translation: CASSPPTGVSEK. The entire CDR3 sequence reads CASSPPTGVSEKLFF. The chain carries TRBV18 and TRBJ1-4, with 8 bases that match TRBD1. The read is 3 residues too short to cover the CDR3 end, so that end is filled in from the germline J gene. Germline CDR1 is KGHSH and CDR2 is LQKENI. J lost 7 bases, V lost 0 bases, and 4 bases had no gene match. The CDR3 sequence is 15 residues long.

As regards this clone: The sequenced fragment ends 3 residues before the CDR3 boundary, so the rest is inferred from the germline J gene. This rearrangement joins TRBV7-8 to TRBJ2-7; TRBD2 aligns across 8 bases. V was clipped by 5 bases and J by 2 bases; unmatched bases: 5. CDR3 length: 14 residues. CDR1 SGHVS and CDR2 FQNEAQ come from the germline V gene. Incomplete CDR3 DNA: TGTGCCAGCAGCCCCTCGGGGGGGCCCTACGAG. It encodes CASSPSGGPYE. The entire CDR3 is CASSPSGGPYEQYF.

Comments on this clone: The read gets to within 3 residues of the CDR3 end, and the germline J gene fills in the rest. The V and J genes are TRBV11-2 and TRBJ2-7; possibly TRBD2 for D (5 bases). From germline, CDR1 is SGHAT and CDR2 FQNNGV. V lost 8 bases to trimming and J lost 5 bases, with 19 bases between them. The CDR3 has 14 residues. The CDR3 region is CASAAGLRPDEQYF. The CDR3 DNA, read in part, is TGTGCCAGCGCGGCCGGACTCCGTCCTGACGAG.